This T cell receptor beta chain was profiled in a study of shared clonotypes between healthy human individuals. Replicate PCRs for sorted subsets used about 200 ng DNA; this equaled 30,000 to 35,000 T cell genomes. The repertoire was sequenced with immunoSEQ multiplex PCR; TCRdb's copy has only in-frame clones and lacks some. This repertoire shows about 1.1 million clones, 75% to 80% found once; its top ten account for about 0.52%. V dropped 10 bases and J dropped 0 bases, with 9 bases sitting between them. Germline V gives CDR1 LNHDA, CDR2 SQIVND (reference sequence). The CDR3 has 12 amino acids. Only a few counts were recorded for this clone. In the CD4+ fraction, cells were divided into CD45RA+ naive and CD45RA-negative memory subsets.

The sequenced material came from memory CD4+ T cells from PBMCs. Subset of the sample: CD45RA-negative fraction. The rearrangement links TRBV19 to TRBJ1-1; no firm D call. This TCR was sampled from a man younger than 35 in good health. Some clones in this sample may be carry-over from other donors' samples. CDR3: CATSIMNTEAFF. CDR3 DNA sequence: TGTGCCACCTCAATAATGAACACTGAAGCTTTCTTT.